The 20 T cell receptor beta chains given below trace back to one sample, sequenced in a study of graft-versus-host responses after intestinal transplantation. Using immunoSEQ multiplex PCR, the repertoire was profiled, and TCRdb retains in-frame clones only, with some absent. This table has tens of thousands of clones, around 89% appearing once. For these TCRs, the target antigens are not known. The source was unstimulated CD8+ T cells sorted from spleen or lymph node cells, collected before transplant. All receptors come from a human donor who was the organ donor for an intestinal transplant.

The chain uses TRBV7-8 and TRBJ1-2, with 9 bases lining up with TRBD1. V shed 0 bases, J shed 5 bases, and the junction held 1 base outside the gene matches. CDR3 length equals 14 residues. Germline V gives CDR1 SGHVS, CDR2 FQNEAQ. CDR3 in amino acids: CASSLAGQGYGYTF. In DNA form, the CDR3 reads TGTGCCAGCAGCTTAGCCGGACAGGGGTATGGCTACACCTTC.

The V gene is TRBV6-5, the J gene TRBJ2-1, with a weak D call TRBD2 (6 bases). Looked up from germline, CDR1 is MNHEY and CDR2 is SVGAGI. V gave up 6 bases and J gave up 7 bases, with 10 bases separating them. CDR3 size: 12 residues. For the CDR3, the DNA is TGTGCCAGCAGCCCGGGGGTTAATGAGCAGTTCTTC. Amino acids: CASSPGVNEQFF.

V gene TRBV2 combines with J gene TRBJ2-5, with D perhaps matching TRBD1 (5 bases). V dropped 0 bases and J dropped 5 bases, with 16 bases sitting between them. The CDR3 loop spans 16 amino acids. CDR1 and CDR2 (germline): SNHLY, FYNNEI. Here the CDR3 reads CASSEADLGVGETQYF. In nucleotides, the CDR3 is TGTGCCAGCAGTGAAGCCGACTTAGGGGTGGGGGAGACCCAGTACTTC.

V usage is TRBV5-6 and J usage is TRBJ2-5; a weak D match, TRBD2 (6 bases). The CDR3 consists of 13 residues. Trimming cost V 7 bases and J 2 bases, with 12 bases left between them. Germline V gene lookup returns CDR1 SGHDT and CDR2 YYEEEE. DNA for the CDR3: TGTGCCAGCGGGGCTAGCGTTCAAGAGACCCAGTACTTC. Translated, it gives CASGASVQETQYF.

The chain joins TRBV4-3 to TRBJ2-5; perhaps TRBD2 as D (6 bases). The germline CDR1 and CDR2 sequences are LGHNA and YSLEER. V lost 4 bases to trimming and J lost 6 bases, with 15 bases between them. This CDR3 is 14 amino acids long. CDR3 residues: CASSPRLDWKTQYF. The CDR3 region has the DNA TGCGCCAGCAGCCCTCGACTAGATTGGAAGACCCAGTACTTC.

The rearrangement links TRBV19 to TRBJ1-1; D remains ambiguous. The CDR3 consists of 16 residues. With 3 bases removed from V and 0 bases from J, the gap between germline ends came to 14 bases. Germline V gene sequence: CDR1 LNHDA, CDR2 SQIVND (reference sequence). DNA of the CDR3: TGTGCCAGTAGTATGTCGTTTGGAGGGCTGAACACTGAAGCTTTCTTT. Its protein is CASSMSFGGLNTEAFF.

The chain is built from TRBV4-1 and TRBJ2-1, with D perhaps TRBD2 (6 bases). V was clipped by 2 bases and J by 9 bases, with 17 bases between them. CDR1 MGHRA and CDR2 YSYEKL come from the germline V gene. The CDR3 is 15 amino acids. This CDR3 reads CASSQFVGTGGEQFF. DNA of the CDR3: TGCGCCAGCAGCCAATTTGTCGGGACCGGGGGTGAGCAGTTCTTC.

This clone was observed a handful of times. The chain links TRBV5-4 to TRBJ1-2, with 8 bases lining up with TRBD1. With 0 bases clipped from V and 6 bases from J, the junction kept 10 bases outside the gene matches. Germline V gene lookup returns CDR1 SGHNT and CDR2 YYREEE (reference sequence). The CDR3 covers 16 residues. CDR3 sequence reads: CASSLAGTGLTHGYTF. As DNA, the CDR3 is TGTGCCAGCAGCTTGGCCGGGACAGGCCTAACCCATGGCTACACCTTC. Looking up the rest from reference TRBV5-4 and TRBJ1-2 gives the full variable domain: ETGVTQSPTHLIKTRGQQVTLRCSSQSGHNTVSWYQQALGQGPQFIFQYYREEENGRGNFPPRFSGLQFPNYSSELNVNALELDDSALYLCASSLAGTGLTHGYTFGSGTRLTVV.

This clone appeared a single time. The rearrangement links TRBV7-9 to TRBJ1-2, with D maybe TRBD1 (6 bases). The length of the CDR3 is 15 residues. Germline values: CDR1 SEHNR, CDR2 FQNEAQ (reference sequence). V lost 1 base to trimming and J lost 6 bases, with 15 bases between them. The CDR3 DNA follows: TGTGCCAGCAGCTTAGAAGTTGCAGGGGCCCATGGCTACACCTTC. The encoded protein is CASSLEVAGAHGYTF.

The chain links TRBV19 to TRBJ2-7, with D possibly matching TRBD1 (5 bases). The CDR3 is 11 amino acids. The germline V gene encodes CDR1 LNHDA and CDR2 SQIVND (reference sequence). V shed 10 bases and J shed 6 bases, with 13 bases lying between them. In nucleotides, the CDR3 is TGTGCCACGAAGCAGGGTTCCGAGCAGTACGTC. It codes for CATKQGSEQYV.

The rearrangement links TRBV7-2 to TRBJ2-3; 10 positions agree with TRBD2. CDR3 length equals 17 residues. Trimming took 5 bases from V and 3 from J; bases not matched to a gene: 11. Germline V gene lookup returns CDR1 SGHTA and CDR2 FQGNSA. Here the CDR3 reads CASSPWLAGVPTDTQYF. The CDR3 nucleotides are TGTGCCAGCAGCCCTTGGCTAGCGGGGGTTCCGACAGATACGCAGTATTTT.

This clone was recorded only once. The chain joins TRBV7-8 to TRBJ1-1, with a tentative D call TRBD1 (6 bases). Deletions cut 5 bases from V and 2 bases from J, with 18 bases between. The CDR3 totals 16 residues. Germline CDR1 SGHVS, CDR2 FQNEAQ. The CDR3 is CASSPFQPGANTEAFF. The DNA of the CDR3 is TGTGCCAGCAGCCCCTTTCAACCAGGGGCAAACACTGAAGCTTTCTTT.

This chain connects TRBV11-2 to TRBJ2-5; D is possibly TRBD2 (5 bases). The CDR3 is 13 residues long. The ends were cut back, 1 base at V and 10 bases at J, with 13 bases in the middle. Germline CDR1 and CDR2: SGHAT and FQNNGV. The CDR3 DNA follows: TGTGCCAGCAGCTTAGGATCCCTAGGGAGCCAGTACTTC. As protein: CASSLGSLGSQYF.

This chain uses TRBV11-2 with TRBJ2-7; maybe TRBD1 (6 bases). Trimming removed 4 bases at V and 4 bases at J, with 14 bases between. Germline CDR1 and CDR2: SGHAT and FQNNGV. The CDR3 contains 14 residues. The CDR3 loop is CASSSPGVSYEQYV. The CDR3 nucleotides are TGTGCCAGCAGCTCCCCAGGGGTATCGTACGAGCAGTACGTC.

The chain is built from TRBV7-9 and TRBJ2-7; 8 bases agree with TRBD2. Germline V lookup: CDR1 SEHNR, CDR2 FQNEAQ (reference sequence). J lost 5 bases, V lost 5 bases, and 5 bases had no gene match. The CDR3 runs 13 residues. CDR3 sequence: CASSPGGSHEQYV. The DNA for the CDR3 is TGTGCCAGCAGCCCGGGGGGGTCCCACGAGCAGTACGTC.

This chain joins TRBV13 and TRBJ2-3, with 10 bases that match TRBD1. Germline loops: CDR1 PRHDT, CDR2 FYEKMQ (reference sequence). CDR3 size: 16 residues. Germline trimming cut 5 bases from V and 2 bases from J; bases unmatched to any gene: 7. The CDR3, as DNA: TGTGCCAGCAGCCCCAAGGACAGGGGGGACACAGATACGCAGTATTTT. Its protein is CASSPKDRGDTDTQYF.

The chain employs TRBV7-9 and TRBJ2-4, with 12 nucleotides matching TRBD2. Germline V gene sequence: CDR1 SEHNR, CDR2 FQNEAQ (reference sequence). The CDR3 runs to 16 residues. V lost 5 bases, J lost 4 bases, and 6 bases stayed unmatched. CDR3 residues: CASSPRLAGAKNIQYF. The CDR3 DNA is TGTGCCAGCAGCCCGCGACTAGCGGGGGCAAAAAACATTCAGTACTTC.

The chain employs TRBV6-1 and TRBJ2-1; D might be TRBD2 (5 bases). Trimming cost V 6 bases and J 2 bases, with 14 bases left between them. Germline lookup yields CDR1 MNHNS and CDR2 SASEGT. The CDR3 is 15 amino acids. This CDR3 reads CASREDIPAYNEQFF. The CDR3 DNA follows: TGTGCCAGCAGGGAGGATATCCCCGCCTACAATGAGCAGTTCTTC.

The rearrangement joins TRBV4-3 to TRBJ2-1; TRBD2 matches 14 bases. The germline V gene has CDR1 LGHNA and CDR2 YSLEER. V was clipped by 4 bases and J by 7 bases; unmatched bases: 9. The CDR3 contains 17 residues. CDR3 protein: CASSPRVGLAGGNEQFF. Written as DNA, the CDR3 is TGCGCCAGCAGCCCCCGAGTCGGACTAGCGGGGGGTAATGAGCAGTTCTTC.

CDR3 DNA: TGCGCCAGCAGCTCATCGACTGACGGGGAGCTGTTTTTT. Protein: CASSSSTDGELFF. The rearrangement links TRBV5-1 to TRBJ2-2; D remains ambiguous. The CDR3 totals 13 residues. V was cut by 3 bases and J by 7 bases, with 10 bases left in between. Per germline, CDR1 SGHRS and CDR2 YFSETQ.